Following are 27 T cell receptor beta chains from one sample sequenced in a study of low-dose radiotherapy and immunotherapy resistance in tumors. Primers targeting TRAV and TRBV primed first-strand cDNA, covering alpha and beta chains. A roughly 19-cycle PCR with a constant-region primer and V-primer adapter amplified TCRs. TCRdb recomputed calls from the reads with MiXCR, one row per CDR3 protein. The sample lists about 71,000 distinct CDR3 sequences; around 31% were seen once. Described time point: before trial treatment. The starting material was PBMCs, obtained before treatment. Every receptor here comes from a female donor with ovarian cancer.

In the case of this clonotype: A junction end diverges from the germline sequence, so it may reflect a read error. CDR3 sequence reads: CASSLVLAGVAGELFF. The CDR3 nucleotides read TGTGCCAGCAGCTTGGTTCTAGCGGGAGTTGCCGGGGAGCTGTTTTTT. The rearrangement uses TRBV5-3 and TRBJ2-2, with 10 bases lining up with TRBD2. TRBV5-3 counts as an open reading frame of uncertain function. This CDR3 has 16 residues.

This clonotype was detected many times. V is TRBV11-3 and J is TRBJ1-1, with D hard to call. The CDR3 extends over 17 amino acids. Germline CDR1 and CDR2: SGHNT and YENEEA. V lost 4 bases and J lost 1, with 19 bases in between. CDR3 in DNA: TGTGCCAGCAGCTCCCTACGGGGTGCTATTGGGAACACTGAAGCTTTCTTT. Translating it yields CASSSLRGAIGNTEAFF.

This clonotype was recorded at least ten times. V usage is TRBV6-2 or TRBV6-3 and J usage is TRBJ1-5, with D tentatively TRBD1 (6 bases). CDR3 size: 16 residues. The V end lost 5 bases, the J end lost 2 bases, and 16 bases lay between the germline ends. Germline CDR1 and CDR2: MNHEY and SVGEGT. The CDR3 bases are TGTGCCAGCAGTAATCAGGGGAGTTTTGGCAATCAGCCCCAGCATTTT. Amino acids: CASSNQGSFGNQPQHF.

This clonotype turned up a few times. CDR3 sequence reads: CASSFDRGTWNEQFF. CDR3 in DNA: TGTGCCAGCAGCTTTGACAGGGGCACTTGGAATGAGCAGTTCTTC. The chain carries TRBV28 and TRBJ2-1; 8 bases are shared with TRBD1. Germline CDR1 reads MDHEN; CDR2 reads SYDVKM. This CDR3 is built from 15 residues. After removal of 6 bases from V and 7 bases from J, the junction contained 11 bases not matched to a gene.

This clonotype was counted at least ten times. This rearrangement joins TRBV20-1 to TRBJ2-7; TRBD2 might be the D (6 bases). V was pared by 0 bases and J by 9 bases, with 9 bases between. CDR1 DFQATT and CDR2 SNEGSKA come from the germline V gene (reference sequence). There are 11 residues in the CDR3. CDR3 loop: CSARDSGGQYF. CDR3 nucleotides: TGCAGTGCTAGAGACTCCGGGGGGCAGTACTTC.

The chain combines TRBV20-1 with TRBJ2-1; D remains unclear. The CDR3 spans 15 residues. Between the trimmed V and J ends, which lost 2 bases and 7 bases, there was a span of 18 bases. Germline CDR1 DFQATT, CDR2 SNEGSKA (reference sequence). CDR3 in amino acids: CSARQPATTTNEQFF. CDR3 sequence (DNA): TGCAGTGCTAGACAACCCGCCACGACGACTAATGAGCAGTTCTTC.

The V call is TRBV5-1, the J call TRBJ1-1; no clear D. The V end lost 2 bases, the J end lost 1 base, and 6 bases lay between the germline ends. The CDR3 is 13 amino acids. CDR1 and CDR2 from the germline V gene are SGHRS and YFSETQ. CDR3 protein: CASSFEGNTEAFF. The CDR3 coding sequence is TGCGCCAGCAGCTTCGAAGGGAACACTGAAGCTTTCTTT.

The table lists this clonotype with many counts. The V call is TRBV21-1, the J call TRBJ2-7; TRBD1, the table's D call, lacks a check against the DNA. TRBV21-1 is a pseudogene segment. The CDR3 is made up of 13 amino acids. CDR3: CASSSGRFYEQYF. The CDR3 DNA reads as TGTGCCAGCAGCTCCGGGAGATTTTACGAGCAGTACTTC.

The chain has TRBV9 and TRBJ2-5, with 8 bases that match TRBD2. Germline CDR1 and CDR2: SGDLS and YYNGEE. The CDR3 is 15 residues long. J was trimmed by 11 bases and V by 0 bases; bases with no gene match: 12. The CDR3 coding sequence is TGTGCCAGCAGCGTAGGTCTAGCGGGCTACAATGAGCAGTACTTC. Translated, it gives CASSVGLAGYNEQYF.

With respect to this clonotype: Being one base from a much bigger clone, this may be a read error. The gene calls are TRBV6-2 or TRBV6-3 and TRBJ2-7; 8 positions agree with TRBD2. Looked up from germline, CDR1 is MNHEY and CDR2 is SVGEGT. The CDR3 runs to 14 residues. The CDR3 DNA reads as TGTGTCAGCGCGGGGGGTGGTGGGTCCTACGAGCAGTACTTC. Residues: CVSAGGGGSYEQYF.

The chain carries TRBV7-9 and TRBJ1-2; 8 bases map to TRBD1. This CDR3 contains 18 residues. Germline loops: CDR1 SEHNR, CDR2 FQNEAQ (reference sequence). Trimming removed 5 bases from V and 3 bases from J; junction bases left unmatched: 17. CDR3 sequence reads: CASSLSQGASLSYYGYTF. In DNA form, the CDR3 reads TGTGCCAGCAGCCTAAGCCAGGGGGCAAGCCTAAGCTACTATGGCTACACCTTC.

This clonotype was observed at least ten times. The chain links TRBV24-1 to TRBJ2-7; 10 bases match TRBD1. The CDR3 consists of 15 residues. CDR1 and CDR2 (germline): KGHDR, SFDVKD. The V gene end was trimmed by 5 bases and the J gene end by 6 bases; junction bases not matched to a gene: 9. This CDR3 reads CATSVLGQGICEQYF. The CDR3 bases are TGTGCCACCAGTGTCCTGGGACAGGGGATCTGCGAGCAGTACTTC.

Worth noting for this clonotype: The junction departs from the called germline gene at one end, perhaps through a read error. The chain carries TRBV5-3 and TRBJ1-1; no definite D call. TRBV5-3 is given ORF status, its function remaining uncertain. The CDR3 spans 11 residues. CDR3 sequence: CASGVGTEVFF. Written as DNA, the CDR3 is TGTGCCAGCGGAGTGGGCACTGAAGTTTTCTTT.

This clonotype was seen at least ten times. The chain employs TRBV7-2 and TRBJ1-1; D is ambiguous. The germline CDR1 and CDR2 sequences are SGHTA and FQGNSA. V was shortened by 6 bases and J by 3 bases, with 14 bases between the two germline ends. The length of the CDR3 is 14 residues. This chain's CDR3 is CASSPSPRYTEAFF. For the CDR3, the DNA is TGTGCCAGCAGTCCGAGTCCCCGATACACTGAAGCTTTCTTT.

As concerns this clonotype: The junction differs from germline at one of its ends, possibly a read error. The chain has TRBV20-1 and TRBJ1-2; 7 bases map to TRBD1. The CDR3 has 11 amino acids. Germline CDR1 DFQATT, CDR2 SNEGSKA (reference sequence). The CDR3, as DNA: TGCAGTGTGTCGGGGGGGGCTCGACAGGGCTTC. It codes for CSVSGGARQGF.

This clonotype was counted at least ten times. The chain employs TRBV28 and TRBJ1-1, with TRBD1 as a possible D gene (5 bases). CDR1 and CDR2 (germline): MDHEN, SYDVKM. This CDR3 is 16 amino acids long. Between the trimmed V and J ends, which lost 5 bases and 0 bases, there was a span of 16 bases. CDR3 amino acids: CASSLAVDIMNTEAFF. In nucleotides, the CDR3 is TGTGCCAGCAGTCTCGCCGTGGACATTATGAACACTGAAGCTTTCTTT.

V usage is TRBV7-3 and J usage is TRBJ2-7; no clear D gene. Trimming took 5 bases from V and 5 from J, leaving 10 bases between them. CDR1 and CDR2 from the germline V gene are SGHTA and FQGTGA. The CDR3 has 12 amino acids. This CDR3 is CASSSLGHEQYF. Here the CDR3 DNA reads TGTGCCAGCAGCAGCTTGGGTCACGAGCAGTACTTC.

The table lists this clonotype with many counts. The chain employs TRBV20-1 and TRBJ2-1; 9 nucleotides match TRBD2. Germline lookup yields CDR1 DFQATT and CDR2 SNEGSKA (reference sequence). The CDR3 covers 13 residues. With 6 bases clipped from V and 6 bases from J, the junction kept 6 bases outside the gene matches. CDR3 loop: CSALAGAGNEQFF. The CDR3 DNA reads as TGCAGTGCCTTAGCGGGGGCGGGCAATGAGCAGTTCTTC.

The sample holds many counts of this clonotype. The rearrangement uses TRBV5-1 and TRBJ2-3, with 8 bases identical to TRBD1. After removal of 0 bases from V and 0 bases from J, the junction contained 6 bases not matched to a gene. Germline CDR1 SGHRS, CDR2 YFSETQ. This CDR3 has 17 amino acids. This CDR3 reads CASSLGGTGSSTDTQYF. The CDR3 region has the DNA TGCGCCAGCAGCTTGGGGGGGACAGGTTCAAGCACAGATACGCAGTATTTT.

The V call is TRBV14, the J call TRBJ2-2; no clear D gene. The V end was cut by 4 bases, the J end by 9 bases, with 12 bases between. The CDR3 length is 13 residues. Per germline, CDR1 SGHDN and CDR2 FVKESK. CDR3 region: CASSPRSDRELFF. The CDR3 nucleotides read TGTGCCAGCAGCCCACGGTCCGATAGGGAGCTGTTTTTT.

This clonotype was seen a few times. The CDR3 DNA reads TGTGCCACCAGTGCTAACGGGAACACTGAAGCTTTCTTT. Encoded protein: CATSANGNTEAFF. The chain is built from TRBV24-1 and TRBJ1-1; unclear D gene. Trimming stripped 5 bases from V and 1 base from J, with 7 bases between. In germline, CDR1 is KGHDR, CDR2 SFDVKD. This CDR3 has 13 residues.

The sample holds many counts of this clonotype. V gene TRBV20-1 combines with J gene TRBJ1-5, with D perhaps matching TRBD1 (5 bases). The length of the CDR3 is 20 residues. The germline CDR1 and CDR2 sequences are DFQATT and SNEGSKA (reference sequence). V gave up 6 bases and J gave up 6 bases, with 36 bases separating them. This CDR3 is CSAGVPVLDPAGPSVQPQHF. The CDR3 DNA reads TGCAGTGCGGGGGTCCCAGTGCTAGATCCGGCTGGGCCATCGGTTCAGCCCCAGCATTTT.

The rearrangement links TRBV5-3 to TRBJ1-6; TRBD1 matches at 10 bases. Being an ORF, TRBV5-3 has a function that is uncertain. This CDR3 comprises 15 residues. Written as DNA, the CDR3 is TGTGCTGGCAGCTTGGGACAGGGGAACAATTCACCCCTCCACTTT. It translates to CAGSLGQGNNSPLHF.

Many counts were recorded for this clonotype. The CDR3 bases are TGTGCCAGCAGTTTAGATGGGACAGCTTCCTACGAGCAGTACTTC. Translating gives CASSLDGTASYEQYF. This rearrangement joins TRBV12-3 or TRBV12-4 to TRBJ2-7, with 7 positions matching TRBD1. J was trimmed by 1 base and V by 1 base; bases with no gene match: 4. This CDR3 region has 15 residues.

In this sample, this clonotype turned up a few times. The chain has TRBV28 and TRBJ1-1, with a possible D match to TRBD1 (6 bases). V dropped 9 bases and J dropped 0 bases, with 17 bases sitting between them. Germline V gene lookup returns CDR1 MDHEN and CDR2 SYDVKM. The CDR3 is made up of 15 amino acids. The DNA for the CDR3 is TGTGCCAGTCTGGGGGCAGGGAACCTGAACACTGAAGCTTTCTTT. It is translated as CASLGAGNLNTEAFF.

This clonotype showed up many times. The rearrangement links TRBV11-3 to TRBJ2-3, with D uncertain. CDR1 and CDR2 (germline): SGHNT, YENEEA. Trimming took off 4 bases at V and 0 bases at J, with 11 bases between the two ends. This CDR3 is 15 amino acids long. CDR3 in amino acids: CASSSGISSTDTQYF. CDR3 in DNA: TGTGCCAGCAGCTCTGGGATATCTAGCACAGATACGCAGTATTTT.

The CDR3 DNA sequence: TGTGCCAGTAGGCGGAGGGACATCTACACCGGGGAGCTGTTTTTT. This sequence encodes CASRRRDIYTGELFF. The gene calls are TRBV19 and TRBJ2-2; the D call may be TRBD1 or TRBD2 (6 bases each). The CDR3 has 15 amino acids. Germline CDR1 is LNHDA and CDR2 is SQIVND (reference sequence). V shed 6 bases and J shed 3 bases, with 14 bases lying between them.